Described below is a single TCR beta chain sequence and its context. This specimen comes from a study of cytomegalovirus exposure and HLA in healthy donors. PCR involved 60 Vbeta and 13 Jbeta primers. Method: immunoSEQ multiplex PCR; TCRdb's copy keeps in-frame clones and lacks some. This table has roughly 120,000 clones, 70% to 85% appearing once. This CDR3 has 13 amino acids. With 6 bases clipped from V and 8 bases from J, the junction kept 8 bases outside the gene matches. The germline V gene encodes CDR1 LGHNT and CDR2 FRNRAP. Sequencing input: PBMCs. This TCR was recovered from a human donor in good health. The V call is TRBV12-5, the J call TRBJ1-2, with 8 bases aligning to TRBD1. CDR3 region: CASGKGQVGGYTF. For the CDR3, the DNA is TGTGCTAGTGGCAAGGGACAGGTTGGCGGCTACACCTTC.